The 32 T cell receptor beta chains below were found in one sample sequenced in a study of blood T cells in healthy people across ages. It was with a sample-barcoded 5' primer and a J-beta primer mix that a second PCR of roughly 7 to 12 cycles was run. MiXCR, applied by TCRdb to the 5' RACE reads, yields one record per CDR3 protein. This table holds 1.5 million to 2 million distinct CDR3 sequences, about 39% found once. The source material was blood. These receptors came from a human donor in good health.

The V call is TRBV6-6, the J call TRBJ1-5; maybe TRBD1 (6 bases). Germline CDR1 and CDR2: MNHNY and SVGAGI (reference sequence). V lost 1 base and J 0 bases, leaving 10 bases between the germline ends. The CDR3 runs to 16 residues. CDR3 sequence reads: CASSYLDSYSNQPQHF. DNA of the CDR3: TGTGCCAGCAGTTACTTGGACAGTTATAGCAATCAGCCCCAGCATTTT.

V and J are TRBV11-2 and TRBJ2-7, with 9 bases matching TRBD1. Per germline, CDR1 SGHAT and CDR2 FQNNGV. The CDR3 is 17 amino acids. Trimming cost V 0 bases and J 1 base; bases outside gene matches: 7. The CDR3 DNA reads as TGTGCCAGCAGCTTAGATCAGGGACAGGGCGCGTCCTACGAGCAGTACTTC. Translated: CASSLDQGQGASYEQYF.

The J gene is TRBJ2-7, the V gene TRBV5-1, with D perhaps matching TRBD1 or TRBD2 (5 bases each). The end of the DNA aligns better with TRBJ2-5, so the J call may be wrong. The CDR3 has 13 residues. Germline assignment: CDR1 SGHRS and CDR2 YFSETQ. The CDR3 region has the DNA TGCGCCAGCAGCTTGCAGGGAGACCGGACCCAGTACTTC. Its protein is CASSLQGDRTQYF.

The gene calls are TRBV5-5 and TRBJ1-2; 10 nucleotides agree with TRBD1. Unmatched junction bases numbered 5, after V lost 0 bases and J lost 12 bases. The CDR3 totals 13 residues. Germline values: CDR1 SGHKS, CDR2 YYEKEE (reference sequence). Here the CDR3 reads CASSLGQGAYDTF. CDR3 coding DNA: TGTGCCAGCAGCTTGGGACAGGGGGCATATGACACCTTC.

V gene TRBV20-1 combines with J gene TRBJ1-2; 10 positions agree with TRBD1. CDR3 length equals 14 residues. V trimming: 0 bases; J trimming: 8 bases; junction bases outside the gene matches: 6. Germline V CDR1 and CDR2: DFQATT, SNEGSKA (reference sequence). Here the CDR3 DNA reads TGCAGTGCTAGAGATTGGGGACAGGGGAGAGGCTACACCTTC. Amino acid sequence: CSARDWGQGRGYTF.

This clonotype was seen just once. One end of the junction is discordant with germline, which a read error may explain. This chain joins TRBV7-3 and TRBJ2-3, with D maybe TRBD1 (6 bases). Germline V CDR1 and CDR2: SGHTA, FQGTGA. The CDR3 extends over 15 amino acids. CDR3 protein: CASSLQGKWADMQYF. In DNA, the CDR3 is TGTGCCAGCAGCTTACAGGGGAAGTGGGCAGATATGCAGTATTTT.

The chain joins TRBV6-5 to TRBJ2-5, with a possible D match to TRBD1 (5 bases). The end of the DNA aligns better with TRBJ2-7, so the J call may be wrong. Germline assignment: CDR1 MNHEY and CDR2 SVGAGI. This CDR3 has 14 residues. The DNA of the CDR3 is TGTGCCAGCAGTTACTCTCAGGGCCCGAACGAGCAGTACTTC. Its translation is CASSYSQGPNEQYF.

This clonotype has ten or more counts. CDR3 amino acids: CASSEPGLAGNEQFF. The CDR3 region has the DNA TGTGCCAGCAGTGAACCGGGACTAGCGGGAAATGAGCAGTTCTTC. V and J are TRBV6-5 and TRBJ2-1; 13 bases match TRBD2. Trimming removed 5 bases from V and 7 bases from J; junction bases left unmatched: 5. Per germline, CDR1 MNHEY and CDR2 SVGAGI. The CDR3 has 15 amino acids.

This chain connects TRBV13 to TRBJ2-3, with D hard to call. This CDR3 is built from 16 residues. The germline gives CDR1 PRHDT, CDR2 FYEKMQ (reference sequence). Between the trimmed V and J ends, which lost 3 bases and 1 base, there was a span of 14 bases. This CDR3 reads CASSFRARTGTDTQYF. DNA for the CDR3: TGTGCCAGCAGCTTTCGAGCCCGAACGGGCACAGATACGCAGTATTTT.

The chain links TRBV5-5 to TRBJ1-1; D call uncertain. Trimming took 3 bases from V and 4 from J, leaving 10 bases between them. This CDR3 contains 13 residues. The germline gives CDR1 SGHKS, CDR2 YYEKEE (reference sequence). The CDR3 is CASSWAEGTEAFF. The CDR3, as DNA: TGTGCCAGCAGCTGGGCTGAGGGCACTGAAGCTTTCTTT.

This clonotype came up a few times. The chain carries TRBV7-3 and TRBJ2-1; D is possibly TRBD1 (6 bases). The CDR3 is 15 residues long. Germline CDR1 is SGHTA and CDR2 is FQGTGA. V was cut by 3 bases and J by 2 bases, with 11 bases left in between. CDR3: CASSFGGGTYNEQFF. The CDR3 DNA follows: TGTGCCAGCAGCTTTGGGGGCGGAACCTACAATGAGCAGTTCTTC.

The chain has TRBV7-6 and TRBJ2-3, with TRBD2 identical over 8 bases. The CDR3 consists of 15 residues. The germline CDR1 and CDR2 sequences are SGHVS and FNYEAQ. V dropped 5 bases and J dropped 7; count of bases not matched to a gene: 11. In DNA, the CDR3 is TGTGCCAGCAGCGCCAGCGGGGGCCCAGGGAATACGCAGTATTTT. Amino acids: CASSASGGPGNTQYF.

This chain joins TRBV3-1 and TRBJ2-3, with 9 bases that match TRBD2. The CDR3 spans 18 residues. Germline trimming cut 6 bases from V and 1 base from J; bases unmatched to any gene: 14. Germline CDR1 is LGHDT and CDR2 is YNNKEL (reference sequence). The CDR3 sequence: CASSSRSAGGPRTDTQYF. As DNA, the CDR3 is TGTGCCAGCAGTTCAAGATCGGCGGGGGGGCCCCGCACAGATACGCAGTATTTT.

V is TRBV29-1 and J is TRBJ1-4; possibly TRBD1 for D (5 bases). The CDR3 runs to 13 residues. V lost 7 bases and J 0 bases, leaving 9 bases between the germline ends. Germline loops: CDR1 SQVTM, CDR2 ANQGSEA. The CDR3 loop is CSAGFATNEKLFF. CDR3 coding DNA: TGCAGCGCAGGGTTTGCAACTAATGAAAAACTGTTTTTT.

This clonotype has only one observation. It may be a read error: a sequence one base away is much more abundant. J is TRBJ2-4 and V is TRBV12-3 or TRBV12-4; no clear D gene. V dropped 6 bases and J dropped 9 bases, with 12 bases sitting between them. The CDR3 consists of 12 residues. This CDR3 is CASSHGQTIQYF. The CDR3 DNA reads as TGTGCCAGCAGCCACGGGCAGACCATTCAGTACTTC.

The chain has TRBV9 and TRBJ2-3; 14 bases align to TRBD2. Germline V lookup: CDR1 SGDLS, CDR2 YYNGEE. Trimming cost V 4 bases and J 6 bases; bases outside gene matches: 7. CDR3 length equals 16 residues. CDR3 in DNA: TGTGCCAGCAGCTCTCCCGGGACTAGCGGGGGTGATACGCAGTATTTT. Its translation: CASSSPGTSGGDTQYF. Supplemented by reference TRBV9 and TRBJ2-3, the full variable domain reads DSGVTQTPKHLITATGQRVTLRCSPRSGDLSVYWYQQSLDQGLQFLIQYYNGEERAKGNILERFSAQQFPDLHSELNLSSLELGDSALYFCASSSPGTSGGDTQYFGPGTRLTVL.

This clonotype was seen a few times. The chain uses TRBV5-1 and TRBJ2-7; a weak D match, TRBD1 (6 bases). Trimming stripped 1 base from V and 6 bases from J, with 17 bases between. CDR3 size: 15 residues. The germline V gene has CDR1 SGHRS and CDR2 YFSETQ. CDR3 sequence (DNA): TGCGCCAGCAGCTTGTGGGCAGGGGAAGGTGGCGAGCAGTACTTC. This sequence encodes CASSLWAGEGGEQYF.

This clonotype was counted between two and nine times. The rearrangement uses TRBV6-2 or TRBV6-3 and TRBJ2-1; D remains ambiguous. CDR3 length: 14 residues. CDR1 is MNHEY, CDR2 SVGEGT, per germline. The V and J ends lost 4 bases and 13 bases respectively, with 20 bases between them. The CDR3 reads CASSSLLVGETQFF. The CDR3 DNA is TGTGCCAGCAGTTCACTTCTGGTCGGAGAGACCCAGTTCTTC.

This clonotype was picked up a small number of times. The V gene is TRBV6-5, the J gene TRBJ2-5; 7 bases agree with TRBD1. Germline lookup yields CDR1 MNHEY and CDR2 SVGAGI. The CDR3 totals 15 residues. V was clipped by 4 bases and J by 3 bases; unmatched bases: 8. DNA for the CDR3: TGTGCCAGCAGTTCGACAGGGAATTCTAAAGAGACCCAGTACTTC. Translating it yields CASSSTGNSKETQYF.

Only a few counts were recorded for this clonotype. The CDR3 is CASSLNENYGYTF. The CDR3 DNA is TGTGCCAGCAGCTTAAACGAGAACTATGGCTACACCTTC. The rearrangement uses TRBV7-9 and TRBJ1-2; D gene uncertain. The CDR3 covers 13 residues. V shed 2 bases and J shed 2 bases, with 6 bases lying between them. Germline V gene sequence: CDR1 SEHNR, CDR2 FQNEAQ (reference sequence). Based on the CDR3 plus reference TRBV7-9 and TRBJ1-2, the full variable domain is DTGVSQNPRHKITKRGQNVTFRCDPISEHNRLYWYRQTLGQGPEFLTYFQNEAQLEKSRLLSDRFSAERPKGSFSTLEIQRTEQGDSAMYLCASSLNENYGYTFGSGTRLTVV.

The chain combines TRBV20-1 with TRBJ1-4; no firm D call. Germline values: CDR1 DFQATT, CDR2 SNEGSKA (reference sequence). The CDR3 covers 15 residues. The germline V and J ends were trimmed by 6 bases and 6 bases, with 20 bases remaining between them. The DNA of the CDR3 is TGCAGTGCGCAGTATCGTGCCGGGCGGTATGAAAAACTGTTTTTT. This gives the protein CSAQYRAGRYEKLFF.

This clonotype has more than one count but fewer than ten. The rearrangement uses TRBV12-3 or TRBV12-4 and TRBJ2-1; 10 bases are shared with TRBD2. The J segment lost 10 bases and the V segment lost 7 bases, leaving 10 bases of the junction unmatched. The CDR3 consists of 14 residues. For the CDR3, the DNA is TGTGCCAGCACCTTCGAGCGGGGGGGTAGGGAGCAGTTCTTC. As protein: CASTFERGGREQFF.

This clonotype was observed a few times. The V gene is TRBV29-1, the J gene TRBJ2-3, with a tentative D call TRBD2 (6 bases). CDR3 length: 14 amino acids. The V end lost 7 bases, the J end lost 6 bases, and 20 bases lay between the germline ends. Germline-derived CDR1 and CDR2 are SQVTM and ANQGSEA. CDR3 residues: CSARDSAAGDTQYF. In DNA form, the CDR3 reads TGCAGCGCCCGGGACTCGGCTGCGGGGGATACGCAGTATTTT.

The CDR3 DNA reads as TGTGCCAGTAGTATCGGGGCAGAGACTAGCAATCAGCCCCAGCATTTT. Translated, it gives CASSIGAETSNQPQHF. This chain links TRBV19 with TRBJ1-5; possible D gene TRBD1, 5 bases. Germline V CDR1 and CDR2: LNHDA, SQIVND (reference sequence). Trimming shortened V by 3 bases and J by 0 bases, and 12 bases separated the two germline ends. The CDR3 extends over 16 amino acids. Using reference TRBV19 and TRBJ1-5 for the parts outside the CDR3, the full variable domain is DGGITQSPKYLFRKEGQNVTLSCEQNLNHDAMYWYRQDPGQGLRLIYYSQIVNDFQKGDIAEGYSVSREKKESFPLTVTSAQKNPTAFYLCASSIGAETSNQPQHFGDGTRLSIL.

This clonotype came up a few times. CDR3 residues: CSATLNGETQYF. CDR3 bases: TGCAGTGCCACACTAAACGGGGAGACCCAGTACTTC. The rearrangement joins TRBV20-1 to TRBJ2-5; the D is unclear. Trimming removed 6 bases from V and 5 bases from J, with 13 bases in between. The length of the CDR3 is 12 residues. Germline V gives CDR1 DFQATT, CDR2 SNEGSKA (reference sequence).

The chain recombines TRBV7-2 with TRBJ1-5; unclear D gene. Germline loops: CDR1 SGHTA, CDR2 FQGNSA. The CDR3 runs to 14 residues. The V and J ends lost 1 base and 9 bases respectively, with 13 bases between them. CDR3 sequence: CASSLESDGRPQHF. Written as DNA, the CDR3 is TGTGCCAGCAGCTTAGAGTCCGACGGTCGGCCCCAGCATTTT.

V is TRBV5-5 and J is TRBJ2-1, with 8 bases fitting TRBD2. Per the germline V gene, CDR1 is SGHKS and CDR2 is YYEKEE (reference sequence). Unmatched junction bases numbered 5, after V lost 0 bases and J lost 6 bases. The CDR3 is made up of 15 amino acids. The CDR3 reads CASSLVRGGTNEQFF. The CDR3, as DNA: TGTGCCAGCAGCTTGGTACGGGGGGGAACCAATGAGCAGTTCTTC. Supplemented by reference TRBV5-5 and TRBJ2-1, the full variable domain reads DAGVTQSPTHLIKTRGQQVTLRCSPISGHKSVSWYQQVLGQGPQFIFQYYEKEERGRGNFPDRFSARQFPNYSSELNVNALLLGDSALYLCASSLVRGGTNEQFFGPGTRLTVL.

This clonotype was seen more than once but under ten times. The rearrangement uses TRBV4-3 and TRBJ1-4, with 9 bases matching TRBD1. Germline-derived CDR1 and CDR2 are LGHNA and YSLEER. The junction had 6 bases not matched to a gene; V was cut back by 3 bases and J by 7 bases. This CDR3 comprises 15 residues. The CDR3 DNA follows: TGCGCCAGCAGCCAGGCCCCGGGACAGGGTGAAAAACTGTTTTTT. Protein: CASSQAPGQGEKLFF.

The chain joins TRBV27 to TRBJ2-2; TRBD2 aligns across 9 bases. V shed 2 bases and J 3 bases; nucleotides not matched to a gene: 4. This CDR3 region has 16 residues. Per germline, CDR1 MNHEY and CDR2 SMNVEV (reference sequence). The CDR3 loop is CASSLRGGAHTGELFF. CDR3 DNA sequence: TGTGCCAGCAGTTTACGCGGGGGGGCCCACACCGGGGAGCTGTTTTTT.

The V and J genes are TRBV6-5 and TRBJ2-3; tentatively, D is TRBD1 or TRBD2 (5 bases each). Germline V gene data show CDR1 as MNHEY and CDR2 as SVGAGI. The CDR3 sequence is 15 residues long. V was shortened by 6 bases and J by 4 bases, with 17 bases between the two germline ends. Here the CDR3 reads CASSLLGGASDTQYF. CDR3 coding DNA: TGTGCCAGCAGCCTCCTTGGGGGAGCCTCAGATACGCAGTATTTT.

In its sample, this clonotype was seen a few times. This CDR3 reads CASREQGSNTEAFF. The CDR3 coding sequence is TGTGCCAGCAGGGAACAGGGGTCGAACACTGAAGCTTTCTTT. V usage is TRBV12-3 or TRBV12-4 and J usage is TRBJ1-1, with 7 bases aligning to TRBD1. The CDR3 contains 14 residues. The J segment lost 1 base and the V segment lost 6 bases, leaving 5 bases of the junction unmatched.

This clonotype was picked up a small number of times. The chain joins TRBV20-1 to TRBJ2-3, with D perhaps TRBD1 (6 bases). Germline V gene sequence: CDR1 DFQATT, CDR2 SNEGSKA (reference sequence). Trimming left V 4 bases short and J 0 bases short, with 11 bases between. This CDR3 spans 14 amino acids. Written as DNA, the CDR3 is TGCAGTGCTACTCGGACAGATAGCACAGATACGCAGTATTTT. Translated, it gives CSATRTDSTDTQYF.